This is a list of T cell receptor beta chains from one sample in a study of blood T cell repertoires in COVID-19. Here immunoSEQ multiplex PCR was the method, and the copy in TCRdb shows in-frame clones only, minus some. The sample holds approximately 190,000 clones, roughly nine tenths seen once. The specimen sequenced was peripheral blood. The receptors here all came from an older man with active or convalescent COVID-19. CDR3s include the opening cysteine and the closing phenylalanine or tryptophan. A D gene is named only where the DNA matches it firmly. A clone size is listed for some rows: how often the clone was seen (once, few, many), or a class if it is expanded.

V gene: TRBV9; J gene: TRBJ2-3; clone size: -; D gene: -; CDR3 DNA: TGTGCCAGCAGCGTCGGAGCAGATACGCAGTATTTT; CDR3 protein: CASSVGADTQYF
V gene: TRBV11-2; J gene: TRBJ2-7; clone size: -; D gene: -; CDR3 DNA: TGTGCCAGCAGCTCCCTCCGGGGGAGCTCCTACGAGCAGTACTTC; CDR3 protein: CASSSLRGSSYEQYF
V gene: TRBV9; J gene: TRBJ1-3; clone size: -; D gene: TRBD1; CDR3 DNA: TGTGCCAGCAGCGCCAGACAGGGGGCAACTGGAAACACCATATATTTT; CDR3 protein: CASSARQGATGNTIYF
V gene: TRBV5-1; J gene: TRBJ1-6; clone size: -; D gene: TRBD1; CDR3 DNA: TGCGCCAGCAGCTTGGCCGGGACAGGGGGACGGAATTCACCCCTCCACTTT; CDR3 protein: CASSLAGTGGRNSPLHF
V gene: TRBV7-8; J gene: TRBJ2-3; clone size: -; D gene: TRBD2; CDR3 DNA: TGTGCCAGCAGCTTACCCCGGACTAGGGTAGATACGCAGTATTTT; CDR3 protein: CASSLPRTRVDTQYF
V gene: TRBV9; J gene: TRBJ2-5; clone size: once; D gene: -; CDR3 DNA: TGTGCCAGCAGCGTAGGCACGGGGGAGACCCAGTACTTC; CDR3 protein: CASSVGTGETQYF
V gene: TRBV6-5; J gene: TRBJ1-5; clone size: few; D gene: TRBD1; CDR3 DNA: TGTGCCAGTGCAGGGGGGAACAATCAGCCCCAGCATTTT; CDR3 protein: CASAGGNNQPQHF
V gene: TRBV6-5; J gene: TRBJ1-3; clone size: -; D gene: -; CDR3 DNA: TGTGCCAGCACCACAGGGTGGGGCGCTGGAAACACCATATATTTT; CDR3 protein: CASTTGWGAGNTIYF
V gene: TRBV6-5; J gene: TRBJ2-1; clone size: -; D gene: -; CDR3 DNA: TGTGCCAGCACTCTCGGGGTCCCCCCCCGGGAGCAGTTCTTC; CDR3 protein: CASTLGVPPREQFF
V gene: TRBV6-5; J gene: TRBJ2-1; clone size: once; D gene: TRBD2; CDR3 DNA: TGTGCCAGCAGTTACCGATCGCGGGGGGCCTACAATGAGCAGTTCTTC; CDR3 protein: CASSYRSRGAYNEQFF
V gene: TRBV28; J gene: TRBJ1-4; clone size: -; D gene: -; CDR3 DNA: TGTGCCAGCAGTTTCTCCGTGGTGGGGGGAAAACTGTTTTTT; CDR3 protein: CASSFSVVGGKLFF
V gene: TRBV2; J gene: TRBJ2-5; clone size: -; D gene: -; CDR3 DNA: TGTGCCAGCAGTGAGAGGGAGACCCAGTACTTC; CDR3 protein: CASSERETQYF
V gene: TRBV7-9; J gene: TRBJ2-1; clone size: once; D gene: TRBD1; CDR3 DNA: TGTACCAGCAGCACTATTGGTCCAAGGGGGCATAATGAGCAGTTCTTC; CDR3 protein: CTSSTIGPRGHNEQFF
V gene: TRBV7-9; J gene: TRBJ1-6; clone size: -; D gene: TRBD1; CDR3 DNA: TGTGCCAGCAGCTTAGGGGGGACAGGGGGAACACCCCTCCACTTT; CDR3 protein: CASSLGGTGGTPLHF
V gene: TRBV10-3; J gene: TRBJ2-1; clone size: -; D gene: -; CDR3 DNA: TGTGCCATCAGTGAGTCATGGACGGGAGAGGGTGAGCAGTTCTTC; CDR3 protein: CAISESWTGEGEQFF
V gene: TRBV30; J gene: TRBJ2-7; clone size: -; D gene: -; CDR3 DNA: TGTGCCTGGGAAGGACAGTCCTACGAGCAGTACTTC; CDR3 protein: CAWEGQSYEQYF
V gene: TRBV30; J gene: TRBJ2-7; clone size: few; D gene: -; CDR3 DNA: TGTGCCTGGAGTGATACAGGGTACGAGCAGTACTTC; CDR3 protein: CAWSDTGYEQYF
V gene: TRBV5-8; J gene: TRBJ2-3; clone size: -; D gene: TRBD1; CDR3 DNA: TGTGCCAGCAGCGTTAACAGGGGCAAGACTAGCACAGATACGCAGTATTTT; CDR3 protein: CASSVNRGKTSTDTQYF
V gene: TRBV1; J gene: TRBJ2-2; clone size: -; D gene: -; CDR3 DNA: TGCACCAGCAGCCAAGATTCCGAGCAGGGCGCCGGGGAGCTGTTTTTT; CDR3 protein: CTSSQDSEQGAGELFF
V gene: TRBV30; J gene: TRBJ2-2; clone size: few; D gene: TRBD1; CDR3 DNA: TGTGCCTGGAACAGGGGGCGACGCGGGGAGCTGTTTTTT; CDR3 protein: CAWNRGRRGELFF
V gene: TRBV19; J gene: TRBJ1-6; clone size: -; D gene: -; CDR3 DNA: TGTGCCAGTAGTACAAACTATAACAGGGACGCAGCTATCGGTAATTCACCCCTCCACTTT; CDR3 protein: CASSTNYNRDAAIGNSPLHF
V gene: TRBV3-1/TRBV3-2; J gene: TRBJ2-5; clone size: -; D gene: TRBD2; CDR3 DNA: TGTGCCAGCAGCCAAACGAGACTAGCGGGAGTAGAGGCCCAGTACTTC; CDR3 protein: CASSQTRLAGVEAQYF